This T cell receptor beta chain was documented in a study of shared clonotypes between healthy human individuals. Study conclusions and caveats: Blood alone was sampled, and tissue repertoires likely differ. Estimated richness values were generally larger in naive subsets than in memory subsets.

In regard to this clone: Its antigen is undetermined.

Naive CD8 isolation took CD45RO-negative cells positively selected for CCR7 and excluded terminally differentiated effector memory CD45RA+ cells. The donors were adults (healthy and HIV-negative) with no recent acute infections or vaccinations. Generated by immunoSEQ multiplex PCR, the TCRdb table keeps only in-frame clones and is missing some. The sample includes 2 million to 2.5 million clones, roughly 95% of them seen just once. CDR1 is LNHNV and CDR2 is YYDKDF in the germline V gene (reference sequence). The V gene lost 2 bases and the J gene lost 2 bases, with 18 bases spanning the gap. The CDR3 consists of 17 residues.

The chain employs TRBV15 and TRBJ1-2; D not certain. This sequence was found in a man aged 18 to 30 in good health. The sample consisted of naive CD8+ T cells sorted from blood. The CDR3 DNA reads as TGTGCCACCAGCAGATCCTCCTGGGAGCAGGACAACTATGGCTACACCTTC. Its translation: CATSRSSWEQDNYGYTF.